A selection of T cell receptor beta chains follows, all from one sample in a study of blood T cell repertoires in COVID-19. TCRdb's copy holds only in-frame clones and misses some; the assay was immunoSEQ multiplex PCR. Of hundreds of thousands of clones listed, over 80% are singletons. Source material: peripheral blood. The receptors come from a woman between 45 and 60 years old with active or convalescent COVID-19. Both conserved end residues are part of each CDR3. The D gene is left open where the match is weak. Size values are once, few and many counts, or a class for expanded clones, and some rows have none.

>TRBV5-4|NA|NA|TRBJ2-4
CASSLDSTIYENIQYF
TGTGCCAGCAGCTTAGACTCGACTATTTATGAGAACATTCAGTACTTC
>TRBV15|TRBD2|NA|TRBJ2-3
CATSTPSGATDTQYF
TGTGCCACCAGCACCCCGAGCGGGGCCACAGATACGCAGTATTTT
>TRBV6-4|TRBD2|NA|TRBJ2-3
CASSDSLAGGPDTQYF
TGTGCCAGCAGTGACTCCCTAGCGGGAGGGCCTGATACGCAGTATTTT
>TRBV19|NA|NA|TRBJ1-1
CASAQGGGNTEAFF
TGTGCCAGTGCACAGGGTGGAGGGAACACTGAAGCTTTCTTT
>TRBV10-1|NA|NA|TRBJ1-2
CASSAGRSYGYTF
TGCGCCAGCAGTGCAGGCAGGTCCTATGGCTACACCTTC
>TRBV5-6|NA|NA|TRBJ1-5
CASSFGSQPQHF
TGTGCCAGCAGCTTCGGTTCTCAGCCCCAGCATTTT
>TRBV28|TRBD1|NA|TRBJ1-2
CASSTYRGHGGYTF
TGTGCCAGCAGTACCTACAGGGGGCACGGTGGCTACACCTTC
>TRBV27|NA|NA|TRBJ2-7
CASSLDGEQYF
TGTGCCAGCAGTTTAGACGGGGAGCAGTACTTC
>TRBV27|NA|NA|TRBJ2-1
CASSPWTAPPGNEQFF
TGTGCCAGCAGTCCCTGGACAGCCCCTCCGGGGAATGAGCAGTTCTTC
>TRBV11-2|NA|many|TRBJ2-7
CASSLRTLGEQYF
TGTGCCAGCAGCTTACGGACTCTTGGGGAACAGTACTTC
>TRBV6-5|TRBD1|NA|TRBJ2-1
CASSSEGQADEQFF
TGTGCCAGCAGTTCGGAGGGACAGGCGGATGAGCAGTTCTTC
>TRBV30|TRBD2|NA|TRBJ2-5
CAWNSGGFETQYF
TGTGCCTGGAACTCGGGAGGGTTCGAGACCCAGTACTTC
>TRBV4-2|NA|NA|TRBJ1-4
CASSQGGGPTNEKLFF
TGTGCCAGCAGCCAGGGGGGTGGACCAACTAATGAAAAACTGTTTTTT
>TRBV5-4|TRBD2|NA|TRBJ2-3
CASRGGASTDTQYF
TGTGCCAGTCGGGGGGGGGCCAGCACAGATACGCAGTATTTT
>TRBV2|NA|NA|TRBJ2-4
CASSVLGGPGAKNIQYF
TGTGCCAGCAGTGTCCTGGGGGGACCAGGGGCCAAAAACATTCAGTACTTC
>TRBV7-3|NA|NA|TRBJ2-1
CASSLTPFSGLNEQFF
TGTGCCAGCAGCTTAACGCCCTTCAGCGGACTCAATGAGCAGTTCTTC
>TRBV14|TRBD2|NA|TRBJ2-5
CASSHPAGGGPETQYF
TGTGCCAGCAGCCACCCGGCCGGGGGAGGGCCGGAGACCCAGTACTTC